These 20 T cell receptor beta chains originate from one sample sequenced in a study of T cell responses to AZD1222 COVID-19 vaccine. Clones were read by immunoSEQ multiplex PCR, and TCRdb kept only the in-frame ones, dropping some. The sample holds 80,000 or so clones, approximately 85% seen once. The sample was peripheral blood, taken 28 days after the second AZD1222 dose. Every receptor here comes from an adult who received the AZD1222 COVID-19 vaccine.

J is TRBJ1-6 and V is TRBV9, with unresolved D. V was cut by 0 bases and J by 7 bases, with 14 bases left in between. Germline CDR1 SGDLS, CDR2 YYNGEE. The CDR3 contains 16 residues. The CDR3, as DNA: TGTGCCAGCAGCGTAGGCCCTTGGGCGGCCAATTCACCCCTCCACTTT. It encodes CASSVGPWAANSPLHF.

Written as DNA, the CDR3 is TGTGCCAGCAGCATGAACAGGGTTGGGGACACTGAAGCTTTCTTT. Translated, it gives CASSMNRVGDTEAFF. This rearrangement joins TRBV6-5 to TRBJ1-1, with D possibly being TRBD1 (6 bases). Germline lookup yields CDR1 MNHEY and CDR2 SVGAGI. The CDR3 covers 15 residues. V dropped 6 bases and J dropped 3 bases, with 17 bases sitting between them.

The chain links TRBV27 to TRBJ1-1, with a possible D match to TRBD1 (5 bases). Germline lookup yields CDR1 MNHEY and CDR2 SMNVEV (reference sequence). The CDR3 has 13 amino acids. Trimming removed 4 bases from V and 7 bases from J, with 13 bases in between. The CDR3 is CASSYKAGLEAFF. The CDR3 DNA reads TGTGCCAGCAGTTACAAGGCAGGGCTTGAAGCTTTCTTT.

The chain has TRBV12-3 or TRBV12-4 and TRBJ1-1, with D uncertain. V was shortened by 3 bases and J by 6 bases, with 5 bases between the two germline ends. The CDR3 has 11 amino acids. DNA for the CDR3: TGTGCCAGCAGTTTTAGCGCTGAAGCTTTCTTT. It codes for CASSFSAEAFF.

The chain joins TRBV6-5 to TRBJ2-5; tentative D call: TRBD1 (6 bases). V lost 6 bases and J lost 1, with 12 bases in between. Per the germline V gene, CDR1 is MNHEY and CDR2 is SVGAGI. The CDR3 length is 14 residues. The CDR3 DNA is TGTGCCAGCAGAGTACAGGGAATCCAAGAGACCCAGTACTTC. It translates to CASRVQGIQETQYF.

This sequence joins TRBV10-3 and TRBJ1-2; D gene unclear. The CDR3 covers 13 residues. CDR1 and CDR2 (germline): ENHRY, SYGVKD. V was clipped by 3 bases and J by 5 bases, with 10 bases between them. The CDR3 bases are TGTGCCATCAGTGACTCGACGGGGTATGGCTACACCTTC. It translates to CAISDSTGYGYTF.

The V gene is TRBV29-1, the J gene TRBJ1-1; D call uncertain. Germline V gives CDR1 SQVTM, CDR2 ANQGSEA. This CDR3 comprises 13 residues. Trimming took 6 bases from V and 4 from J, leaving 15 bases between them. The CDR3 region is CSVNRDPGTEAFF. CDR3 nucleotide sequence: TGCAGCGTGAACCGGGATCCGGGCACTGAAGCTTTCTTT.

The sample holds one count of this clone. The CDR3 DNA reads TGTGCCAGCAGCAAAACAGGGATAAGCACCGGGGAGCTGTTTTTT. Its protein product is CASSKTGISTGELFF. The V and J genes are TRBV28 and TRBJ2-2; D possibly corresponds to TRBD1 (6 bases). The CDR3 runs 15 residues. Germline V gene sequence: CDR1 MDHEN, CDR2 SYDVKM. V lost 6 bases, J lost 4 bases, and 15 bases lay in between.

The chain has TRBV29-1 and TRBJ2-1, with 9 bases lining up with TRBD1. This CDR3 contains 14 residues. Per germline, CDR1 SQVTM and CDR2 ANQGSEA. V shed 4 bases, J shed 6 bases, and the junction held 7 bases outside the gene matches. In DNA form, the CDR3 reads TGCAGCGTTGTAGTGGGACAGGGTAGCAATGAGCAGTTCTTC. Protein product: CSVVVGQGSNEQFF.

V usage is TRBV12-3 or TRBV12-4 and J usage is TRBJ1-1, with a tentative D call TRBD1 (5 bases). This CDR3 spans 13 amino acids. Trimming took 6 bases from V and 1 from J, leaving 9 bases between them. The chain's CDR3 is CASSEQANTEAFF. Written as DNA, the CDR3 is TGTGCCAGCAGCGAACAGGCGAACACTGAAGCTTTCTTT.

V gene TRBV6-5 combines with J gene TRBJ2-7, with D uncertain. This CDR3 is 14 amino acids long. Trimming removed 4 bases from V and 4 bases from J, with 14 bases in between. The germline V gene has CDR1 MNHEY and CDR2 SVGAGI. The CDR3 region has the DNA TGTGCCAGCAGTTCCTCGATCGGCCAGTACGAGCAGTACTTC. Translated, it gives CASSSSIGQYEQYF.

The chain combines TRBV4-1 with TRBJ2-7; the match to TRBD2 covers 13 bases. The CDR3 runs 15 residues. V gave up 4 bases and J gave up 5 bases; unmatched junction bases: 5. Germline assignment: CDR1 MGHRA and CDR2 YSYEKL. The CDR3 spells CASSPGLAGANEQYF. CDR3 in DNA: TGCGCCAGCAGCCCCGGACTAGCGGGGGCCAACGAGCAGTACTTC.

The chain uses TRBV14 and TRBJ1-2; D ambiguous. CDR1 SGHDN and CDR2 FVKESK come from the germline V gene. The V end lost 0 bases, the J end lost 8 bases, and 13 bases lay between the germline ends. This CDR3 contains 14 residues. The CDR3 nucleotides are TGTGCCAGCAGCCAAGATCAAGGGTTTCGGGGCTACACCTTC. It is translated as CASSQDQGFRGYTF.

The chain combines TRBV5-5 with TRBJ1-5; D remains ambiguous. CDR3 size: 13 residues. The ends were cut back, 1 base at V and 9 bases at J, with 11 bases in the middle. Germline CDR1 and CDR2: SGHKS and YYEKEE (reference sequence). CDR3 protein: CASSLNIAGPQHF. The CDR3 nucleotides read TGTGCCAGCAGCTTGAATATAGCAGGGCCCCAGCATTTT.

This clone has more than one count but fewer than ten. J is TRBJ1-2 and V is TRBV5-4; D call uncertain. CDR3 length equals 15 residues. V lost 2 bases to trimming and J lost 2 bases, with 13 bases between them. CDR1 is SGHNT, CDR2 YYREEE, per germline (reference sequence). The CDR3 protein is CASSLLVTENYGYTF. CDR3 nucleotide sequence: TGTGCCAGCAGCTTACTCGTGACTGAAAACTATGGCTACACCTTC.

V is TRBV10-3 and J is TRBJ1-2, with D possibly matching TRBD1 (6 bases). Germline loops: CDR1 ENHRY, CDR2 SYGVKD. The CDR3 covers 14 residues. V dropped 0 bases and J dropped 3 bases, with 8 bases sitting between them. The CDR3 nucleotides are TGTGCCATCAGTGAGTCACAGGGATACTATGGCTACACCTTC. Amino acids: CAISESQGYYGYTF.

V is TRBV7-8 and J is TRBJ1-4, with 7 bases fitting TRBD1. Per germline, CDR1 SGHVS and CDR2 FQNEAQ. The junction had 9 bases not matched to a gene; V was cut back by 0 bases and J by 8 bases. The CDR3 is made up of 16 amino acids. The DNA for the CDR3 is TGTGCCAGCAGCTTAGCCGGGACGGGACAGACCGAAAAACTGTTTTTT. This codes for CASSLAGTGQTEKLFF.

This chain uses TRBV28 with TRBJ2-1; TRBD2 agrees at 7 bases. The germline V gene has CDR1 MDHEN and CDR2 SYDVKM. Losses at the gene ends were 3 bases for V and 4 bases for J; bases not matched to a gene: 3. The CDR3 loop spans 14 amino acids. The CDR3 nucleotides read TGTGCCAGCAGTTTTAGCGGGCAATACAATGAGCAGTTCTTC. This translates into CASSFSGQYNEQFF.

This chain connects TRBV7-3 to TRBJ2-7; D ambiguous. Germline CDR1 SGHTA, CDR2 FQGTGA. The CDR3 has 16 amino acids. Trimming left V 2 bases short and J 2 bases short, with 16 bases between. CDR3 sequence reads: CASSLVSRTATYEQYF. The CDR3 bases are TGTGCCAGCAGCTTAGTCTCCCGGACCGCTACCTACGAGCAGTACTTC.

V and J are TRBV6-1 and TRBJ2-5; D is unclear. This CDR3 comprises 15 residues. The ends were cut back, 5 bases at V and 2 bases at J, with 15 bases in the middle. Germline CDR1 reads MNHNS; CDR2 reads SASEGT. The CDR3 spells CASSPGVGSQETQYF. CDR3 in DNA: TGTGCCAGCAGTCCTGGGGTTGGGTCGCAAGAGACCCAGTACTTC.